Each of the 21 T cell receptor beta chains below was sequenced from the same sample in a study of T-cell memory formation after mild COVID-19. TCRdb fed the 5' RACE reads into MiXCR, producing one record per CDR3 protein. The sample has some 48,000 distinct CDR3 sequences; 12% are singletons. The material sequenced was PBMCs or a T cell subset sorted from them (not recorded which). The receptor set was obtained from a man aged 18 to 30 who had mild COVID-19 (a few samples of this study predate the infection). Cell type and time point are not known.

This clonotype is deemed medium-sized (0.01 to 0.1%). The V gene is TRBV28, the J gene TRBJ2-1; 8 bases line up with TRBD2. This CDR3 contains 13 residues. The ends lost 1 base at V and 7 bases at J; junction bases unmatched: 0. Germline CDR1 MDHEN, CDR2 SYDVKM. CDR3 sequence: CASSLSGGNEQFF. DNA of the CDR3: TGTGCCAGCAGTTTATCGGGGGGGAATGAGCAGTTCTTC. The variable domain in full, with the rest retrieved from reference TRBV28 and TRBJ2-1, is DVKVTQSSRYLVKRTGEKVFLECVQDMDHENMFWYRQDPGLGLRLIYFSYDVKMKEKGDIPEGYSVSREKKERFSLILESASTNQTSMYLCASSLSGGNEQFFGPGTRLTVL.

This clonotype was seen a handful of times. The chain couples TRBV2 to TRBJ2-3, with D possibly matching TRBD2 (5 bases). Germline CDR1 reads SNHLY; CDR2 reads FYNNEI. This CDR3 is 13 amino acids long. Trimming removed 7 bases from V and 5 bases from J, with 13 bases in between. CDR3 nucleotide sequence: TGTGCCAGCAACTCCCACGAGGGAGATACGCAGTATTTT. It is translated as CASNSHEGDTQYF.

This clonotype was counted a few times. No conserved phenylalanine or tryptophan ends this CDR3, so it is likely a read error. The J gene is TRBJ2-5, the V gene TRBV6-1; either TRBD1 or TRBD2 may supply D (5 bases each). Germline CDR1 reads MNHNS; CDR2 reads SASEGT. Trimming cost V 1 base and J 4 bases, with 10 bases left between them. The CDR3 is 14 amino acids. Here the CDR3 reads CASSEDGGTETQYI. The CDR3 bases are TGTGCCAGCAGTGAAGATGGGGGAACAGAGACCCAGTACATC.

The V gene is TRBV6-6, the J gene TRBJ1-2; 7 bases are a match to TRBD1. V lost 5 bases to trimming and J lost 2 bases; unmatched junction nucleotides: 11. The CDR3 has 16 amino acids. In germline, CDR1 is MNHNY, CDR2 SVGAGI (reference sequence). The CDR3 here is CASSRRDSQVNYGYTF. CDR3 DNA sequence: TGTGCCAGCAGTCGCCGGGACAGCCAGGTGAACTATGGCTACACCTTC.

This clonotype was seen a handful of times. J is TRBJ1-1 and V is TRBV7-9; D is unclear. From germline, CDR1 is SEHNR and CDR2 FQNEAQ (reference sequence). The CDR3 covers 12 residues. Trimming left V 2 bases short and J 0 bases short, with 1 base between. The CDR3 nucleotides read TGTGCCAGCAGCTTAATGAACACTGAAGCTTTCTTT. Its translation: CASSLMNTEAFF. The full variable domain, with the rest looked up from reference TRBV7-9 and TRBJ1-1, is DTGVSQNPRHKITKRGQNVTFRCDPISEHNRLYWYRQTLGQGPEFLTYFQNEAQLEKSRLLSDRFSAERPKGSFSTLEIQRTEQGDSAMYLCASSLMNTEAFFGQGTRLTVV.

This clonotype was found many times. The chain combines TRBV20-1 with TRBJ2-4; 7 bases fit TRBD2. There are 12 residues in the CDR3. The V gene end was trimmed by 5 bases and the J gene end by 15 bases; junction bases not matched to a gene: 13. Germline lookup yields CDR1 DFQATT and CDR2 SNEGSKA (reference sequence). CDR3 amino acids: CSAAGDYARWYF. In nucleotides, the CDR3 is TGCAGTGCTGCGGGAGACTACGCACGTTGGTACTTC.

As for this clonotype: One junction end does not reproduce the germline sequence, and a read error may be involved. The chain uses TRBV20-1 and TRBJ1-3; D is undetermined. Germline CDR1 DFQATT, CDR2 SNEGSKA (reference sequence). CDR3 length equals 14 residues. The DNA for the CDR3 is TGCAGTGCTAGAGAAGTCAGTTCTGGAAACACCACATATTTT. Residues: CSAREVSSGNTTYF.

This clonotype turned up a few times. V is TRBV29-1 and J is TRBJ1-1; D is unresolved. Germline values: CDR1 SQVTM, CDR2 ANQGSEA. CDR3 length: 13 residues. V lost 2 bases and J 1 base, leaving 8 bases between the germline ends. The CDR3 spells CSVEKPENTEAFF. CDR3 nucleotide sequence: TGCAGCGTTGAAAAACCGGAGAACACTGAAGCTTTCTTT.

The chain combines TRBV7-2 with TRBJ1-2, with a weak D call TRBD1 (6 bases). The CDR3 has 15 residues. Trimming took off 5 bases at V and 4 bases at J, with 17 bases between the two ends. Germline loops: CDR1 SGHTA, CDR2 FQGNSA. The CDR3 DNA reads TGTGCCAGCAGCCCGGAGCTAAGGGGGACCTATGGCTACACCTTC. It codes for CASSPELRGTYGYTF.

The table lists this clonotype with many counts. The rearrangement joins TRBV25-1 to TRBJ1-1; D unresolved. Germline lookup yields CDR1 MGHDK and CDR2 SYGVNS. The length of the CDR3 is 12 residues. V was clipped by 3 bases and J by 1 base, with 3 bases between them. The CDR3, as DNA: TGTGCCAGCAGTGAGCCGAACACTGAAGCTTTCTTT. Translating it yields CASSEPNTEAFF. Full variable domain (outside the CDR3, taken from reference TRBV25-1 and TRBJ1-1): EADIYQTPRYLVIGTGKKITLECSQTMGHDKMYWYQQDPGMELHLIHYSYGVNSTEKGDLSSESTVSRIRTEHFPLTLESARPSHTSQYLCASSEPNTEAFFGQGTRLTVV.

This clonotype ranks as medium-sized. The J gene is TRBJ2-7, the V gene TRBV5-1; TRBD1 aligns across 8 bases. V shed 2 bases, J shed 6 bases, and the junction held 4 bases outside the gene matches. CDR1 and CDR2 (germline): SGHRS, YFSETQ. The length of the CDR3 is 13 residues. The CDR3 region is CASSFGQGSEQYF. For the CDR3, the DNA is TGCGCCAGCAGCTTTGGACAGGGCAGCGAGCAGTACTTC.

This clonotype was recorded a few times. This chain joins TRBV7-2 and TRBJ2-1, with TRBD1 matching 9 bases. Germline CDR1 is SGHTA and CDR2 is FQGNSA. V gave up 3 bases and J gave up 8 bases; unmatched junction bases: 17. The CDR3 spans 18 residues. In DNA form, the CDR3 reads TGTGCCAGCAGCTTTCCGGGACAGGGTTTAGGTCCTTTCGATGAGCAGTTCTTC. Residues: CASSFPGQGLGPFDEQFF.

This clonotype was observed a few times. The J gene is TRBJ2-2, the V gene TRBV7-2, with 8 bases identical to TRBD2. V shed 2 bases, J shed 1 base, and the junction held 3 bases outside the gene matches. Germline assignment: CDR1 SGHTA and CDR2 FQGNSA. The CDR3 covers 16 residues. CDR3 residues: CASSLMLAGNTGELFF. CDR3 nucleotide sequence: TGTGCCAGCAGCTTAATGCTAGCGGGGAACACCGGGGAGCTGTTTTTT. Looking up the rest from reference TRBV7-2 and TRBJ2-2 gives the full variable domain: GAGVSQSPSNKVTEKGKDVELRCDPISGHTALYWYRQSLGQGLEFLIYFQGNSAPDKSGLPSDRFSAERTGGSVSTLTIQRTQQEDSAVYLCASSLMLAGNTGELFFGEGSRLTVL.

V is TRBV2 and J is TRBJ2-3; D remains unclear. V lost 1 base, J lost 8 bases, and 1 base lay in between. This CDR3 region has 10 residues. CDR1 and CDR2 from the germline V gene are SNHLY and FYNNEI. CDR3 DNA: TGTGCCAGCAGTGAAGTTACGCAGTATTTT. Protein sequence: CASSEVTQYF.

This clonotype was found a few times. This chain links TRBV5-4 with TRBJ2-6; D is ambiguous. V was shortened by 3 bases and J by 0 bases, with 19 bases between the two germline ends. The CDR3 covers 19 residues. CDR1 and CDR2 from the germline V gene are SGHNT and YYREEE (reference sequence). The chain's CDR3 is CASSSAEYVLNSGANVLTF. For the CDR3, the DNA is TGTGCCAGCAGCTCGGCAGAGTACGTCCTTAACTCTGGGGCCAACGTCCTGACTTTC.

This clonotype was detected ten times or more. DNA for the CDR3: TGTGCCAGCAGCCCGGGTAGCAGTGAGCAGTACTTC. It yields the protein CASSPGSSEQYF. The rearrangement uses TRBV7-9 and TRBJ2-7; D is ambiguous. This CDR3 contains 12 residues. CDR1 is SEHNR and CDR2 is FQNEAQ in the germline V gene (reference sequence). V was shortened by 5 bases and J by 7 bases, with 12 bases between the two germline ends. Together with reference TRBV7-9 and TRBJ2-7, the CDR3 gives the full variable domain: DTGVSQNPRHKITKRGQNVTFRCDPISEHNRLYWYRQTLGQGPEFLTYFQNEAQLEKSRLLSDRFSAERPKGSFSTLEIQRTEQGDSAMYLCASSPGSSEQYFGPGTRLTVT.

This clonotype appeared many times. The DNA for the CDR3 is TGCGCCAGCAGCCAAGTACTGTTAGAGACCCAGTACTTC. It translates to CASSQVLLETQYF. The rearrangement uses TRBV4-1 and TRBJ2-5; no reliable D call. V lost 1 base and J 4 bases, leaving 7 bases between the germline ends. Germline CDR1 is MGHRA and CDR2 is YSYEKL. CDR3 length: 13 residues.

This clonotype was counted a few times. V usage is TRBV6-2 or TRBV6-3 and J usage is TRBJ2-3, with D unclear. This CDR3 spans 13 amino acids. CDR1 is MNHEY and CDR2 is SVGEGT in the germline V gene. Trimming shortened V by 3 bases and J by 4 bases, and 8 bases separated the two germline ends. CDR3 protein: CASSYVDADTQYF. The DNA of the CDR3 is TGTGCCAGCAGTTATGTGGATGCAGATACGCAGTATTTT.

This clonotype was seen ten or more times. The V call is TRBV12-3 or TRBV12-4, the J call TRBJ2-7; D is undetermined. V was clipped by 4 bases and J by 6 bases, with 10 bases between them. CDR3 length: 12 residues. CDR3 amino acids: CASSSDIAEQYF. DNA of the CDR3: TGTGCCAGCAGTTCCGACATCGCCGAGCAGTACTTC.

This clonotype was seen a few times. The rearrangement links TRBV27 to TRBJ2-1, with D unresolved. This CDR3 region has 15 residues. V was cut by 2 bases and J by 0 bases, with 8 bases left in between. The germline CDR1 and CDR2 sequences are MNHEY and SMNVEV (reference sequence). CDR3 DNA sequence: TGTGCCAGCAGTTTACTGGAGAGCTCCTACAATGAGCAGTTCTTC. Translated, it gives CASSLLESSYNEQFF.

V usage is TRBV11-2 and J usage is TRBJ1-3, with 9 positions matching TRBD1. Unmatched junction bases numbered 14, after V lost 4 bases and J lost 4 bases. CDR1 and CDR2 (germline): SGHAT, FQNNGV. CDR3 length: 18 amino acids. The CDR3 region is CASSSLRRDRAGGNTIYF. The DNA for the CDR3 is TGTGCCAGCAGCTCTCTCCGCCGGGACAGGGCGGGGGGAAACACCATATATTTT.